The 15 T cell receptor beta chains below come from one sample, sequenced in a study of cytomegalovirus exposure and HLA in healthy donors. With 60 Vbeta and 13 Jbeta primers, the PCR was carried out. Sequencing was performed with immunoSEQ multiplex PCR; in TCRdb, only in-frame clones are kept and a portion is missing. The table records 150,000 to 200,000 clones, roughly four fifths of them present only once. The sample comprised PBMCs. These receptor sequences come from a man aged 50-60 years in good health and CMV-seropositive.

The CDR3: CASTATGGGEKLFF. In DNA, the CDR3 is TGCGCCAGCACTGCGACAGGGGGAGGTGAAAAACTGTTTTTT. The J gene is TRBJ1-4, the V gene TRBV10-2, with 9 bases fitting TRBD1. This CDR3 contains 14 residues. The germline gives CDR1 WSHSY, CDR2 SAAADI. The ends lost 7 bases at V and 7 bases at J; junction bases unmatched: 7.

For the CDR3, the DNA is TGTGCCACCAGCAGAGATGGTCAGGGCAATCAGCCCCAGCATTTT. Protein product: CATSRDGQGNQPQHF. V is TRBV15 and J is TRBJ1-5, with unresolved D. V lost 0 bases and J lost 2, with 8 bases in between. The CDR3 is 15 amino acids. CDR1 LNHNV and CDR2 YYDKDF come from the germline V gene (reference sequence).

The rearrangement links TRBV19 to TRBJ1-2; D may be TRBD1 (5 bases). The CDR3 has 13 residues. The ends were cut back, 3 bases at V and 2 bases at J, with 7 bases in the middle. Germline lookup yields CDR1 LNHDA and CDR2 SQIVND (reference sequence). Here the CDR3 reads CASSMGGNYGYTF. DNA for the CDR3: TGTGCCAGTAGTATGGGGGGGAACTATGGCTACACCTTC.

This chain joins TRBV4-1 and TRBJ2-2; TRBD1 aligns across 9 bases. CDR1 is MGHRA and CDR2 is YSYEKL in the germline V gene. V lost 5 bases, J lost 4 bases, and 8 bases stayed unmatched. The CDR3 spans 16 residues. For the CDR3, the DNA is TGCGCCAGCAGCACAAACAGGGGGCTTGGCACCGGGGAGCTGTTTTTT. Its protein is CASSTNRGLGTGELFF.

This rearrangement joins TRBV28 to TRBJ2-5; 8 bases line up with TRBD1. V was pared by 2 bases and J by 3 bases, with 11 bases of the junction left unmatched. The germline V gene has CDR1 MDHEN and CDR2 SYDVKM. This CDR3 is built from 17 residues. CDR3 nucleotide sequence: TGTGCCAGCAGTTTAGGTGGACAGGGTGCCTACAAAGAGACCCAGTACTTC. Its translation: CASSLGGQGAYKETQYF.

This chain connects TRBV7-8 to TRBJ2-2; tentative D call: TRBD2 (6 bases). Germline V gene sequence: CDR1 SGHVS, CDR2 FQNEAQ. Trimming stripped 0 bases from V and 5 bases from J, with 10 bases between. This CDR3 has 15 amino acids. The CDR3 loop is CASSLAPSVTGELFF. DNA of the CDR3: TGTGCCAGCAGCTTAGCCCCTAGCGTGACCGGGGAGCTGTTTTTT.

The rearrangement uses TRBV5-1 and TRBJ2-3; the match to TRBD2 covers 7 bases. Germline V gene lookup returns CDR1 SGHRS and CDR2 YFSETQ. The CDR3 extends over 17 amino acids. V was clipped by 0 bases and J by 0 bases; unmatched bases: 7. CDR3 sequence: CASSLGSSGTSTDTQYF. As DNA, the CDR3 is TGCGCCAGCAGCTTGGGGAGCAGCGGGACTAGCACAGATACGCAGTATTTT.

The chain recombines TRBV4-1 with TRBJ2-5, with 7 positions matching TRBD2. CDR3 length: 17 amino acids. CDR1 is MGHRA, CDR2 YSYEKL, per germline. V lost 2 bases, J lost 7 bases, and 16 bases stayed unmatched. In DNA form, the CDR3 reads TGCGCCAGCAGCCAACAAGGTCCGAGCGGGGTAATAATGACCCAGTACTTC. Protein sequence: CASSQQGPSGVIMTQYF.

V is TRBV28 and J is TRBJ1-4, with TRBD1 matching over 10 bases. Trimming removed 2 bases from V and 0 bases from J; junction bases left unmatched: 3. Germline V lookup: CDR1 MDHEN, CDR2 SYDVKM. CDR3 length: 17 residues. This CDR3 reads CASSLRDRGPTNEKLFF. Written as DNA, the CDR3 is TGTGCCAGCAGTTTACGGGACAGGGGACCAACTAATGAAAAACTGTTTTTT.

The chain is built from TRBV29-1 and TRBJ2-2; 7 bases agree with TRBD1. The CDR3 runs 12 residues. Germline CDR1 reads SQVTM; CDR2 reads ANQGSEA. Losses at the gene ends were 7 bases for V and 5 bases for J; bases not matched to a gene: 4. The CDR3 loop is CSANRGTGELFF. The DNA of the CDR3 is TGCAGCGCAAACAGGGGTACCGGGGAGCTGTTTTTT.

This clone was observed once. The chain is built from TRBV9 and TRBJ1-1; 8 bases align to TRBD1. Per the germline V gene, CDR1 is SGDLS and CDR2 is YYNGEE. This CDR3 is 14 amino acids long. V shed 4 bases and J 0 bases; nucleotides not matched to a gene: 2. This CDR3 reads CASSPGQVNTEAFF. The CDR3 DNA reads TGTGCCAGCAGCCCGGGACAGGTGAACACTGAAGCTTTCTTT.

The V gene is TRBV11-3, the J gene TRBJ2-1; D may be TRBD2 (7 bases). This CDR3 has 18 residues. V lost 1 base to trimming and J lost 7 bases, with 23 bases between them. The germline CDR1 and CDR2 sequences are SGHNT and YENEEA. Written as DNA, the CDR3 is TGTGCCAGCAGCTTAGGTTACACTCCGGGGGGCTCCCGTAATGAGCAGTTCTTC. Protein sequence: CASSLGYTPGGSRNEQFF. Combining the CDR3 with reference TRBV11-3 and TRBJ2-1 gives the whole variable domain EAGVVQSPRYKIIEKKQPVAFWCNPISGHNTLYWYLQNLGQGPELLIRYENEEAVDDSQLPKDRFSAERLKGVDSTLKIQPAELGDSAVYLCASSLGYTPGGSRNEQFFGPGTRLTVL.

J is TRBJ1-2 and V is TRBV29-1, with 7 bases fitting TRBD1. The CDR3 contains 11 residues. Germline V gene data show CDR1 as SQVTM and CDR2 as ANQGSEA. The V segment lost 4 bases and the J segment 7 bases; nucleotides outside the gene matches: 3. The CDR3 region has the DNA TGCAGCGTTGGGGACAGAAGTGGCTACACCTTC. It codes for CSVGDRSGYTF.

The chain uses TRBV10-3 and TRBJ2-1, with 12 bases lining up with TRBD2. CDR3 size: 15 residues. The ends lost 3 bases at V and 5 bases at J; junction bases unmatched: 2. Germline CDR1 reads ENHRY; CDR2 reads SYGVKD. In DNA form, the CDR3 reads TGTGCCATCAGTGACGGACTAGCGGGAAACAATGAGCAGTTCTTC. This codes for CAISDGLAGNNEQFF.

The V call is TRBV18, the J call TRBJ2-2; D might be TRBD2 (5 bases). Trimming removed 10 bases from V and 5 bases from J, with 32 bases in between. In germline, CDR1 is KGHSH, CDR2 LQKENI. This CDR3 is built from 19 residues. CDR3 DNA: TGTGCCACCCTCAACTCCCGACGGCCTAGCAGACCGGGGACCGGGGAGCTGTTTTTT. Its protein product is CATLNSRRPSRPGTGELFF.